Listed below are T cell receptor beta chains from one sample, sequenced in a study of shared clonotypes between healthy human individuals. The protocol was immunoSEQ multiplex PCR, while the TCRdb copy is restricted to in-frame clones and leaves out a portion. The table shows some 1,400,000 clones, with over 95% occurring only once. The source material was naive CD4+ T cells sorted from blood. The receptor set was obtained from a man aged 25 to 40 in good health. CDR3s include the opening cysteine and the closing phenylalanine or tryptophan. D genes are given only for firm matches. Clone size appears in some rows only: once, few, many, or a class for an expanded clone.

>NA|TRBJ2-3|TRBV30|NA
CAWRSRVDTQYF
TGTGCCTGGAGATCTAGGGTGGATACGCAGTATTTT
>TRBD2|TRBJ2-3|TRBV5-4|NA
CASSLLAGGTDTQYF
TGTGCCAGCAGCTTGCTAGCGGGAGGCACAGATACGCAGTATTTT
>NA|TRBJ2-1|TRBV27|NA
CASSIAGLPIIEQFF
TGTGCCAGCAGTATTGCGGGACTTCCGATTATTGAGCAGTTCTTC
>NA|TRBJ2-3|TRBV5-5|once
CASSLRLEADTQYF
TGTGCCAGCAGCTTAAGACTAGAAGCAGATACGCAGTATTTT
>NA|TRBJ2-3|TRBV11-2|NA
CASRLNSGTQYF
TGTGCCAGCAGGTTAAATTCGGGCACGCAGTATTTT
>TRBD1|TRBJ2-1|TRBV5-8|NA
CASSLRGTANNEQFF
TGTGCCAGCAGCTTGAGAGGGACAGCCAACAATGAGCAGTTCTTC
>TRBD2|TRBJ2-7|TRBV7-2|NA
CASSLTGTSGSWQYF
TGTGCCAGCAGCTTGACCGGGACTAGCGGGAGTTGGCAGTACTTC
>TRBD2|TRBJ2-7|TRBV7-2|NA
CASSLVGLAGGGEQYF
TGTGCCAGCAGCTTAGTGGGACTAGCGGGAGGAGGCGAGCAGTACTTC
>TRBD1|TRBJ1-5|TRBV6-6|NA
CASSSHRGNNQPQHF
TGTGCCAGCAGCTCCCACAGGGGGAACAATCAGCCCCAGCATTTT
>NA|TRBJ2-5|TRBV2|NA
CARGRLETQYF
TGTGCCAGAGGACGGTTGGAGACCCAGTACTTC
>NA|TRBJ2-1|TRBV5-5|NA
CASSLHTEFNEQFF
TGTGCCAGCAGCTTGCATACAGAATTCAATGAGCAGTTCTTC
>TRBD1|TRBJ2-4|TRBV6-6|NA
CASSMDRVDNIQYF
TGTGCCAGCAGTATGGACAGGGTTGATAACATTCAGTACTTC
>NA|TRBJ1-1|TRBV28|once
CASKRREMVTEAFF
TGTGCCAGCAAGAGGAGGGAAATGGTCACTGAAGCTTTCTTT
>TRBD2|TRBJ2-1|TRBV5-1|NA
CASSSAGTSGHNEQFF
TGCGCCAGCAGCTCTGCCGGGACTAGCGGCCACAATGAGCAGTTCTTC
>TRBD2|TRBJ2-6|TRBV27|NA
CASSLGGLAGYSGANVLTF
TGTGCCAGCAGTTTAGGGGGGCTAGCGGGTTACTCTGGGGCCAACGTCCTGACTTTC
>TRBD2|TRBJ2-7|TRBV14|once
CASSPPSSGSFGTYEQYF
TGTGCCAGCAGCCCCCCATCTAGCGGGAGTTTTGGAACCTACGAGCAGTACTTC
>TRBD1|TRBJ1-5|TRBV6-5|NA
CASRLILTGLNQPQHF
TGTGCCAGCCGTTTGATCCTGACAGGGCTCAATCAGCCCCAGCATTTT
>TRBD2|TRBJ2-3|TRBV4-1|NA
CASSQALAGGIDTQYF
TGCGCCAGCAGCCAGGCCTTAGCGGGAGGGATAGATACGCAGTATTTT
>NA|TRBJ1-5|TRBV21-1|NA
CASSNKAPMKSSNQPQHF
TGTGCCAGCAGCAATAAAGCTCCCATGAAGTCGAGCAATCAGCCCCAGCATTTT
>TRBD2|TRBJ2-3|TRBV7-3|NA
CASSYPGASGRGTDTQYF
TGTGCCAGCAGCTATCCCGGGGCTAGCGGGAGAGGCACAGATACGCAGTATTTT
>NA|TRBJ2-3|TRBV5-1|NA
CASRLGQTTDTQYF
TGCGCCAGCAGACTTGGTCAAACCACAGATACGCAGTATTTT
>NA|TRBJ2-5|TRBV2|NA
CASSELAGQFRETQYF
TGTGCCAGCAGTGAATTGGCGGGGCAGTTTAGAGAGACCCAGTACTTC
>NA|TRBJ2-5|TRBV19|once
CASSIVETAVRETQYF
TGTGCCAGTAGTATAGTTGAGACAGCCGTTCGAGAGACCCAGTACTTC
>NA|TRBJ2-1|TRBV7-8|NA
CASSRLGGSYNEQFF
TGTGCCAGCAGCCGACTCGGGGGATCCTACAATGAGCAGTTCTTC
>TRBD2|TRBJ2-1|TRBV7-9|NA
CASSPEGRLAGYYNEQFF
TGTGCCAGCAGCCCCGAGGGAAGACTAGCGGGATACTACAATGAGCAGTTCTTC
>TRBD1|TRBJ1-3|TRBV5-1|NA
CASSLDSLGQGTGNTIYF
TGCGCCAGCAGCTTGGACTCCCTCGGACAGGGAACTGGAAACACCATATATTTT
>TRBD2|TRBJ2-2|TRBV19|NA
CASSNRKTSGNTGELFF
TGTGCCAGTAGTAATCGGAAGACTAGCGGCAACACCGGGGAGCTGTTTTTT
>NA|TRBJ2-5|TRBV5-1|NA
CASSAVDGAGETQYF
TGCGCCAGCAGCGCCGTCGACGGGGCGGGGGAGACCCAGTACTTC
>TRBD1|TRBJ2-7|TRBV19|once
CASSIPGQGYEQYF
TGTGCCAGTAGTATTCCGGGACAGGGCTACGAGCAGTACTTC
>TRBD2|TRBJ2-1|TRBV5-1|NA
CASSEMVSGSVGEQFF
TGCGCCAGCAGCGAGATGGTTAGCGGGAGCGTAGGTGAGCAGTTCTTC
>TRBD1|TRBJ2-7|TRBV29-1|NA
CSAGQGDYEQYF
TGCAGCGCAGGACAGGGAGACTACGAGCAGTACTTC
>TRBD1|TRBJ1-4|TRBV25-1|NA
CASSERRQGGEKLFF
TGTGCCAGCAGTGAACGTAGACAGGGAGGAGAAAAACTGTTTTTT
>NA|TRBJ1-1|TRBV5-5|once
CASSLISGRQGEAFF
TGTGCCAGCAGCTTGATCAGTGGACGTCAGGGTGAAGCTTTCTTT
>TRBD2|TRBJ2-7|TRBV7-2|NA
CASSLELASGSDEQYF
TGTGCCAGCAGCTTAGAATTGGCTAGCGGGAGCGACGAGCAGTACTTC
>NA|TRBJ2-2|TRBV18|NA
CASSPLPVNTGELFF
TGTGCCAGCTCACCACTTCCGGTGAACACCGGGGAGCTGTTTTTT
>NA|TRBJ2-7|TRBV18|NA
CASSPSDRGKPLYEQYF
TGTGCCAGCTCACCCTCGGACCGGGGTAAGCCCCTCTACGAGCAGTACTTC
>TRBD2|TRBJ2-1|TRBV9|NA
CASSVLAGGSYNEQFF
TGTGCCAGCAGCGTATTGGCGGGAGGGTCCTACAATGAGCAGTTCTTC
>NA|TRBJ1-1|TRBV7-7|NA
CASSLQVNTEAFF
TGTGCCAGCAGCTTACAGGTGAACACTGAAGCTTTCTTT
>TRBD2|TRBJ2-1|TRBV7-2|NA
CASSLASGKTLSSYNEQFF
TGTGCCAGCAGCTTGGCTAGCGGGAAGACCCTAAGCTCCTACAATGAGCAGTTCTTC
>NA|TRBJ1-2|TRBV19|NA
CASSIPGSYGYTF
TGTGCCAGTAGTATCCCGGGGAGTTATGGCTACACCTTC
>NA|TRBJ2-7|TRBV10-1|NA
CASSDRQGRVEQYF
TGCGCCAGCAGTGACCGGCAGGGTCGGGTCGAGCAGTACTTC
>NA|TRBJ2-5|TRBV10-3|NA
CAISEAAGTGETQYF
TGTGCCATCAGTGAAGCAGCTGGGACGGGGGAGACCCAGTACTTC
>TRBD2|TRBJ2-5|TRBV7-9|NA
CASNLLAGESREPPGPQYF
TGTGCCAGCAACCTACTAGCGGGAGAATCTAGAGAACCACCTGGGCCCCAGTACTTC